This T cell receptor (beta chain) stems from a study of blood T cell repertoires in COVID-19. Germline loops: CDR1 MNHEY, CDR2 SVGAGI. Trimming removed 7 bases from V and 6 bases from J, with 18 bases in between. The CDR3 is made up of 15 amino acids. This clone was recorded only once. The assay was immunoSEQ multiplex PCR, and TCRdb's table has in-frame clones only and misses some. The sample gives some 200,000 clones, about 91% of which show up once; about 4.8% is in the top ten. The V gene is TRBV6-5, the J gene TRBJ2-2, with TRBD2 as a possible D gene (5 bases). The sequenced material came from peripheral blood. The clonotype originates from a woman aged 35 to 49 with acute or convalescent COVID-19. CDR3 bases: TGTGCCAGCACCTTGCTAGCCGTCGGGGCCGGGGAGCTGTTTTTT. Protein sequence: CASTLLAVGAGELFF.